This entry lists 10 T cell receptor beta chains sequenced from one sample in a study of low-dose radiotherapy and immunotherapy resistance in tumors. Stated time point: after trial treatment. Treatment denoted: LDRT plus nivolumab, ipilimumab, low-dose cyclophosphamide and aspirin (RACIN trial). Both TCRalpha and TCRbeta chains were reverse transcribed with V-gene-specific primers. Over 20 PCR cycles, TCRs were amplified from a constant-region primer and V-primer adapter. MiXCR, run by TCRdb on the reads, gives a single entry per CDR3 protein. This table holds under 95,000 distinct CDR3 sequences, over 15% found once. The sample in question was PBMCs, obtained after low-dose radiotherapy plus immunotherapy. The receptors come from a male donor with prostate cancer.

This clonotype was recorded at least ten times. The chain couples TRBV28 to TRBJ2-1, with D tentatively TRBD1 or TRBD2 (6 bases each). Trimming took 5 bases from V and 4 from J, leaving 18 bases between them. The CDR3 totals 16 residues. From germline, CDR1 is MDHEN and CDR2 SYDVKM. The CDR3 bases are TGTGCCAGCAGTCCACTCGGGGGCGAGGGTTACAATGAGCAGTTCTTC. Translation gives CASSPLGGEGYNEQFF.

Here the CDR3 DNA reads TGTGCCTGGAGCCGAGACAGGGGGACTGAAGCTTTCTTT. As protein: CAWSRDRGTEAFF. This sequence joins TRBV30 and TRBJ1-1; 9 bases map to TRBD1. The CDR3 spans 13 residues. Losses at the gene ends were 3 bases for V and 5 bases for J; bases not matched to a gene: 4. Germline V CDR1 and CDR2: GTSNPN, SVGIG (reference sequence).

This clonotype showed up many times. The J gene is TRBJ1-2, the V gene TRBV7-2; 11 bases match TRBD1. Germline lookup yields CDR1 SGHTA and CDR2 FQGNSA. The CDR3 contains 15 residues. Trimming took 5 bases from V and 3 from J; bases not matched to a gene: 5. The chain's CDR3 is CASSLRTGGDYGYTF. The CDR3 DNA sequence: TGTGCCAGCAGCCTTCGGACAGGGGGCGACTATGGCTACACCTTC.

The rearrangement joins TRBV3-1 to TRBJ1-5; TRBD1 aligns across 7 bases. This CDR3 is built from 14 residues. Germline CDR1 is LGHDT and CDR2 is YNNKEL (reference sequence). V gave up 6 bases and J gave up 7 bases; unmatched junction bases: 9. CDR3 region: CASSYGRGAQPQHF. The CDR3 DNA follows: TGTGCCAGCAGTTACGGCAGGGGGGCCCAGCCCCAGCATTTT.

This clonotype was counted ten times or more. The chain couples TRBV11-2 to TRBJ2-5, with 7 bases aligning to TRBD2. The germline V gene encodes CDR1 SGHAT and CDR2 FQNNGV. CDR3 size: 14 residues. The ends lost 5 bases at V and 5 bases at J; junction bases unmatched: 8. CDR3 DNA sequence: TGTGCCAGCAGCGAAGGGAGGGCAGGGGAGACCCAGTACTTC. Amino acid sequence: CASSEGRAGETQYF.

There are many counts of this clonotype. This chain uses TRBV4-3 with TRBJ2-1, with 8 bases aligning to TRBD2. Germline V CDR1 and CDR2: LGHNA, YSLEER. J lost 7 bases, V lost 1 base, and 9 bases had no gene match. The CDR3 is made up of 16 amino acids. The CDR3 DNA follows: TGCGCCAGCAGCCAAGGGCCCAGCGGGAGTTCAAATGAGCAGTTCTTC. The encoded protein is CASSQGPSGSSNEQFF.

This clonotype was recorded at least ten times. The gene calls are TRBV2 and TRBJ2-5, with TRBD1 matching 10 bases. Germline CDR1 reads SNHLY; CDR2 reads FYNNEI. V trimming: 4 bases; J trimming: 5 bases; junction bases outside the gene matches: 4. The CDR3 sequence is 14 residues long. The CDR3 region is CASSGQGAWETQYF. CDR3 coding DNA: TGTGCCAGCAGTGGACAGGGGGCATGGGAGACCCAGTACTTC.

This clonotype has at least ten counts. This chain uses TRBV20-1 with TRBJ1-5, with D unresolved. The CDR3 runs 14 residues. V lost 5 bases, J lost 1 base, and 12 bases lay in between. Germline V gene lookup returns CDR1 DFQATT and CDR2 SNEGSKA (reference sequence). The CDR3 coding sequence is TGCAGTGCTCTGGACGCCAAAAGCAATCAGCCCCAGCATTTT. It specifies CSALDAKSNQPQHF.

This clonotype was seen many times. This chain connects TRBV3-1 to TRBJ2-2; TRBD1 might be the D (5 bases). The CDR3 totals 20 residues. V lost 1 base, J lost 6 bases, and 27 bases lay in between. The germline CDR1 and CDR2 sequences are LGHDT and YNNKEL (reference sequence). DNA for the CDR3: TGTGCCAGCAGCCAAGTCCCGACAGAGTCCGTTGTGGTTGCGCCCGGGGAGCTGTTTTTT. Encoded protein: CASSQVPTESVVVAPGELFF.

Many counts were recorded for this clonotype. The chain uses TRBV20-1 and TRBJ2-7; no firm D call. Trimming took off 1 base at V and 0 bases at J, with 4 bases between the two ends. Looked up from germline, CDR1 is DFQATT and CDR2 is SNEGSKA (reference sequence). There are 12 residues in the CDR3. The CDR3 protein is CSARVDSYEQYF. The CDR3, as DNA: TGCAGTGCTAGAGTAGACTCCTACGAGCAGTACTTC.